This entry is about one T cell receptor (beta chain). Its specificity is unknown. The length of the CDR3 is 12 residues. CDR1 is LNHDA and CDR2 is SQIVND in the germline V gene (reference sequence). V lost 1 base, J lost 13 bases, and 10 bases lay in between. Template for every sorted-subset replicate PCR totaled roughly 210 ng DNA, roughly 30,000 T cell genomes. Produced via immunoSEQ multiplex PCR; TCRdb's table is partial and in-frame only. The table lists some 1,400,000 clones, around 97% of them singletons. The record originates from a study of shared clonotypes between healthy human individuals. The overall study: Each donor had three CD4 naive, three CD4 memory, two CD8 naive and one CD8 memory plate.

Study-wide results and limits: When compared with the clonotypes that were shared by all four sorted-subset donors, the non-shared clonotypes turned out to have lower generation probabilities.

A CD45RA-negative memory subset and a CD45RA+ naive subset were separated from the CD4+ cells. Sequenced input: naive CD4+ T cells sorted from blood. Subset: CD45RA+ positively selected. This sequence joins TRBV19 and TRBJ1-4, with unresolved D. The sequence was obtained from a man younger than 45 in good health. CDR3: CASSIGAGRLFF. DNA of the CDR3: TGTGCCAGTAGTATAGGGGCCGGGAGACTGTTTTTT.